This TCR beta chain stems from a study of identical twins. A few counts support this clonotype. Its antigen is unknown. V gave up 0 bases and J gave up 5 bases, with 13 bases separating them. Germline CDR1 DFQATT, CDR2 SNEGSKA (reference sequence). The CDR3 is made up of 14 amino acids. The donor group consisted entirely of healthy Caucasians. Using its own MiXCR run on the 5' RACE reads, TCRdb lists one record per CDR3 protein. The sample has 1.5 million to 2 million distinct CDR3 sequences, around 33% seen once. Findings and limits, study-wide: Cord blood beta clonotypes that were abundant carried fewer insertions, and memory repertoires showed no such trend. The presence of invariant MAIT and iNKT cells could partly confound analyses of zero-insertion sequences. Twins shared out-of-frame alpha sequences with excess low generation probability.

The V gene is TRBV20-1, the J gene TRBJ2-5; D is perhaps TRBD1 (6 bases). The sequenced material came from cord blood. This TCR came from a newborn girl in good health. In nucleotides, the CDR3 is TGCAGTGCTAGAGATGGTCAGGGGAAGGAGACCCAGTACTTC. Its translation is CSARDGQGKETQYF.